This record looks at one T cell receptor beta chain sequence and its context. Its antigen is unknown. The ends lost 7 bases at V and 0 bases at J; junction bases unmatched: 13. The CDR3 extends over 18 amino acids. Germline V gene data show CDR1 as LNHDA and CDR2 as SQIVND (reference sequence). These data come from a study of siplizumab effects on memory and regulatory T cells. The data were produced by immunoSEQ multiplex PCR, yet TCRdb's version contains in-frame clones alone and is incomplete. This table has about 98,000 clones, about 90% appearing once. Study-wide findings and caveats: Naive T cells appeared more diverse than memory cells and seemed to be major alloresponse contributors. Siplizumab brought about a significant reduction in alloreactive sequences traceable to unstimulated CD4+ memory cells.

The chain is built from TRBV19 and TRBJ1-4; 8 positions match TRBD1. This clonotype originated in a human donor in good health. The sample was CD4+ T cells sorted from blood. The CDR3 DNA sequence: TGTGCCAGTACCTCTTCGGCCACAGGGGGGCCAACTAATGAAAAACTGTTTTTT. Translated: CASTSSATGGPTNEKLFF.